This note documents a single T cell receptor (beta chain) sequence. CDR1 and CDR2 from the germline V gene are SGHTA and FQGNSA. This CDR3 has 15 amino acids. The V gene end was trimmed by 3 bases and the J gene end by 4 bases; junction bases not matched to a gene: 4. These data originate in a study of cytomegalovirus exposure and HLA in healthy donors. The PCR had 60 Vbeta and 13 Jbeta primers. Clones were read by immunoSEQ multiplex PCR, and TCRdb kept only the in-frame ones, dropping some. The sample consists of approximately 100,000 clones, about 80% of them appearing once. The sample comprised PBMCs. This TCR was sampled from a middle-aged woman in good health and CMV-seronegative. V gene TRBV7-2 combines with J gene TRBJ2-1; 9 bases match TRBD2. The CDR3 reads CASSFSGGVYNEQFF. The CDR3 DNA follows: TGTGCCAGCAGCTTTAGCGGGGGTGTGTACAATGAGCAGTTCTTC. The full variable domain, rest sourced from reference TRBV7-2 and TRBJ2-1, is GAGVSQSPSNKVTEKGKDVELRCDPISGHTALYWYRQSLGQGLEFLIYFQGNSAPDKSGLPSDRFSAERTGGSVSTLTIQRTQQEDSAVYLCASSFSGGVYNEQFFGPGTRLTVL.